This TCR beta chain stems from a study of CD8+CD57+ T cells in acquired aplastic anemia. Overall study: Sorted CD4+ plus CD8+ cells gave DNA averaging around 3 ug.

This clonotype was recorded at least ten times. Its matching antigen is unknown. Unmatched junction bases numbered 8, after V lost 4 bases and J lost 4 bases. The CDR3 totals 14 residues. Germline assignment: CDR1 SGHTS and CDR2 YDEGEE. According to the study, genomic DNA was the template for TCR beta VDJ and CDR3 profiling. TCRdb re-called the reads through MiXCR, storing one row per CDR3 protein. Among a few hundred thousand distinct CDR3 sequences, over 60% were seen once, and the ten largest hold around 28%. Whole-study findings and limits: The study found no significant CD8+ Simpson's diversity difference between patients and controls.

The sequence was collected from a human donor in good health. The chain recombines TRBV5-8 with TRBJ2-7, with 7 bases aligning to TRBD1. Source material: sorted CD4+, CD8+, or CD8+CD57+ T cells (not recorded which) from PBMCs. For the CDR3, the DNA is TGTGCCAGCAGCGTCAGACAGGGATGGTACGAGCAGTACTTC. Amino acids: CASSVRQGWYEQYF. Filled out from reference TRBV5-8 and TRBJ2-7, the complete variable domain reads EAGVTQSPTHLIKTRGQQATLRCSPISGHTSVYWYQQALGLGLQFLLWYDEGEERNRGNFPPRFSGRQFPNYSSELNVNALELEDSALYLCASSVRQGWYEQYFGPGTRLTVT.